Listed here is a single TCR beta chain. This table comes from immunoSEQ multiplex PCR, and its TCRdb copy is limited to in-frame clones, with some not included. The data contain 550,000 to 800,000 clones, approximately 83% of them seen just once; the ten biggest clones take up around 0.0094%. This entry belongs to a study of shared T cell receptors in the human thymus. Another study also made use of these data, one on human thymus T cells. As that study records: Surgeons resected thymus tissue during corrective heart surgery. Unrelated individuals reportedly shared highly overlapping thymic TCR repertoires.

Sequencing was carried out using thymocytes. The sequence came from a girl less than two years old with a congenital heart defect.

For the CDR3, the DNA is TGTGCCAGCAGTGAGACCGGAAGGGGAACTAATGAAAAACTGTTTTTT. Translation gives CASSETGRGTNEKLFF. This chain uses TRBV6-1 with TRBJ1-4, with D perhaps matching TRBD1 (5 bases). Germline loops: CDR1 MNHNS, CDR2 SASEGT. Between the trimmed V and J ends, which lost 3 bases and 1 base, there was a span of 12 bases. The CDR3 contains 16 residues.